This T cell receptor (beta chain) was found in a study of vaccination effects on CD4 cells after COVID-19. Profiling relied on immunoSEQ multiplex PCR, and the TCRdb table lists in-frame clones only, not all of them. The sample includes tens of thousands of clones, roughly 81% seen only once; the top ten take about 2.4%. A remark on this clone: Its cognate antigen is unknown.

Overall study results and limits: The study, lacking early post-infection timepoints, had few convalescent patients. Substantial clonal contraction characterized both infection- and vaccine-induced clones late after vaccination.

V lost 7 bases to trimming and J lost 1 base, with 14 bases between them. CDR1 and CDR2 from the germline V gene are LNHDA and SQIVND (reference sequence). The CDR3 totals 15 residues. Antigen-specific CD4+ T cell clonotypes were called by their expansion after viral peptide-pool culture in ViraFEST. Once cultured for roughly 10 days, the cells underwent separation to obtain CD4+ T cells. The vaccine recipients had no prior SARS-CoV-2 infection, with negative nucleocapsid antibodies. Here the sequenced sample was CD4+ T cells from PBMCs cultured with HCoV-229E spike peptides, taken before COVID-19 vaccination. This TCR came from a human donor who received a COVID-19 vaccine. The V gene is TRBV19, the J gene TRBJ2-1; tentatively, D is TRBD2 (6 bases). DNA for the CDR3: TGTGCCAGTACAAACGGGGGATTGTCCTACAATGAGCAGTTCTTC. Translating gives CASTNGGLSYNEQFF. The complete variable domain, with remaining parts taken from reference TRBV19 and TRBJ2-1, reads DGGITQSPKYLFRKEGQNVTLSCEQNLNHDAMYWYRQDPGQGLRLIYYSQIVNDFQKGDIAEGYSVSREKKESFPLTVTSAQKNPTAFYLCASTNGGLSYNEQFFGPGTRLTVL.